The 3 T cell receptor beta chains given below trace back to one sample, sequenced in a study of cytomegalovirus exposure and HLA in healthy donors. The PCR contained 60 Vbeta and 13 Jbeta primers. Sequenced by immunoSEQ multiplex PCR; TCRdb stores in-frame clones only, minus some. The sample consists of about 110,000 clones, 71% of them appearing once. The sequenced material came from PBMCs. The receptors come from a female donor in good health and CMV-seronegative.

The V and J genes are TRBV10-2 and TRBJ2-7; D is perhaps TRBD2 (5 bases). With 8 bases removed from V and 3 bases from J, the gap between germline ends came to 8 bases. Per germline, CDR1 WSHSY and CDR2 SAAADI. The CDR3 spans 11 residues. CDR3 loop: CASRGIYEQYF. CDR3 coding DNA: TGCGCCAGCCGGGGAATCTACGAGCAGTACTTC.

This rearrangement joins TRBV19 to TRBJ2-1; 8 nucleotides align to TRBD1. With 1 base clipped from V and 2 bases from J, the junction kept 7 bases outside the gene matches. The CDR3 length is 17 residues. Germline V gene data show CDR1 as LNHDA and CDR2 as SQIVND (reference sequence). CDR3 in amino acids: CASSIGWTGRTYNEQFF. In DNA form, the CDR3 reads TGTGCCAGTAGTATAGGATGGACAGGGAGAACCTACAATGAGCAGTTCTTC. The full variable domain, in which reference TRBV19 and TRBJ2-1 provide the parts outside the CDR3, is DGGITQSPKYLFRKEGQNVTLSCEQNLNHDAMYWYRQDPGQGLRLIYYSQIVNDFQKGDIAEGYSVSREKKESFPLTVTSAQKNPTAFYLCASSIGWTGRTYNEQFFGPGTRLTVL.

The genes are TRBV30 and TRBJ2-3; D ambiguous. The CDR3 totals 12 residues. Trimming pared 2 bases from V and 1 base from J, leaving 4 bases between. CDR1 GTSNPN and CDR2 SVGIG come from the germline V gene (reference sequence). CDR3 bases: TGTGCCTGGAGTACGGGCACAGATACGCAGTATTTT. Translated: CAWSTGTDTQYF.